One and the same sample provided the 30 T cell receptor beta chains below, sequenced in a study of regulatory T cells in long-lasting Graves disease. Investigators prepared the TCR beta libraries by applying iRepertoire HTBI primers and Arm-PCR of CDR3 regions. MiXCR, applied by TCRdb to the multiplex PCR reads, yields one record per CDR3 protein. Of about 400,000 distinct CDR3 sequences in the sample, roughly 15% were seen once. The time point was: newly diagnosed GD, antithyroid drugs for less than 3 months. The TCR library was prepared using RNA isolated from PBMCs. A further study also used this sample, focusing on T cells in Graves' hyperthyroidism and ophthalmopathy.

The sequences come from peripheral blood mononuclear cells (PBMCs), collected at new diagnosis, from a patient treated with antithyroid drugs. These receptors all stem from a woman between 18 and 30 years old with Graves disease.

This clonotype came up many times. This chain connects TRBV12-3 or TRBV12-4 to TRBJ1-1; TRBD1 is a possible D gene (5 bases). Trimming removed 3 bases at V and 1 base at J, with 9 bases between. The CDR3 totals 14 residues. The CDR3 region is CASSLGRQNTEAFF. In DNA, the CDR3 is TGTGCCAGCAGTTTGGGGCGACAGAACACTGAAGCTTTCTTT.

The chain couples TRBV5-6 to TRBJ1-5; D is undetermined. The CDR3 consists of 15 residues. Trimming shortened V by 5 bases and J by 7 bases, and 19 bases separated the two germline ends. Germline CDR1 SGHDT, CDR2 YYEEEE. CDR3 in amino acids: CASSIRGLGGQPQHF. The CDR3, as DNA: TGTGCCAGCAGTATCCGGGGTCTCGGAGGACAGCCCCAGCATTTT.

This chain connects TRBV11-2 to TRBJ1-1; 9 positions match TRBD1. The CDR3 extends over 15 amino acids. Unmatched junction bases numbered 9, after V lost 5 bases and J lost 5 bases. Germline lookup yields CDR1 SGHAT and CDR2 FQNNGV. For the CDR3, the DNA is TGTGCCAGCAGCGTCTCGGGACAGGGCGCGACTGAAGCTTTCTTT. It translates to CASSVSGQGATEAFF.

V usage is TRBV5-1 and J usage is TRBJ2-3; D remains unclear. Germline V gives CDR1 SGHRS, CDR2 YFSETQ. The CDR3 spans 15 residues. V was shortened by 2 bases and J by 3 bases, with 13 bases between the two germline ends. DNA for the CDR3: TGCGCCAGCAGCTTAGGGCCAGAGAAGACAGATACGCAGTATTTT. It encodes CASSLGPEKTDTQYF.

The rearrangement joins TRBV4-2 to TRBJ2-1; the match to TRBD1 covers 9 bases. Germline CDR1 and CDR2: LGHNA and YNFKEQ. The CDR3 consists of 20 residues. V lost 2 bases, J lost 0 bases, and 14 bases stayed unmatched. CDR3 bases: TGTGCCAGCAGCCAACAAGGCGGGACAGGGTTAGTCAGCTCCTACAATGAGCAGTTCTTC. Its protein product is CASSQQGGTGLVSSYNEQFF.

The table lists this clonotype with many counts. This chain connects TRBV29-1 to TRBJ2-5; D gene ambiguous. Trimming left V 0 bases short and J 2 bases short, with 10 bases between. The CDR3 loop spans 14 amino acids. Per germline, CDR1 SQVTM and CDR2 ANQGSEA. This chain's CDR3 is CSVEDLLAQETQYF. For the CDR3, the DNA is TGCAGCGTTGAAGATCTTTTGGCTCAAGAGACCCAGTACTTC.

The V call is TRBV28, the J call TRBJ2-3, with 7 positions matching TRBD2. With V trimmed by 4 bases and J by 6 bases, 10 bases remained unmatched. CDR3 length equals 15 residues. CDR1 and CDR2 (germline): MDHEN, SYDVKM. CDR3 region: CASSSLGAGLDTQYF. In DNA form, the CDR3 reads TGTGCCAGCAGTTCGCTGGGAGCGGGGCTTGATACGCAGTATTTT.

This clonotype was counted ten times or more. The chain uses TRBV5-6 and TRBJ1-5; unclear D gene. Germline CDR1 is SGHDT and CDR2 is YYEEEE. The CDR3 spans 15 residues. Deletions cut 5 bases from V and 1 base from J, with 13 bases between. The CDR3 DNA sequence: TGTGCCAGCAGTTTGACCGGGAAGAGCAATCAGCCCCAGCATTTT. This gives the protein CASSLTGKSNQPQHF. Supplemented by reference TRBV5-6 and TRBJ1-5, the full variable domain reads DAGVTQSPTHLIKTRGQQVTLRCSPKSGHDTVSWYQQALGQGPQFIFQYYEEEERQRGNFPDRFSGHQFPNYSSELNVNALLLGDSALYLCASSLTGKSNQPQHFGDGTRLSIL.

This clonotype was counted at least ten times. J is TRBJ2-5 and V is TRBV5-1, with 9 nucleotides matching TRBD1. The trim removed 0 bases at V and 5 bases at J, leaving 8 bases unmatched. The V gene's germline CDR1 is SGHRS and CDR2 YFSETQ. This CDR3 is 16 amino acids long. The CDR3 DNA follows: TGCGCCAGCAGCTTGGCCTTGGGACAGGGCGGCGAGACCCAGTACTTC. This translates into CASSLALGQGGETQYF. The full variable domain, rest sourced from reference TRBV5-1 and TRBJ2-5, is KAGVTQTPRYLIKTRGQQVTLSCSPISGHRSVSWYQQTPGQGLQFLFEYFSETQRNKGNFPGRFSGRQFSNSRSEMNVSTLELGDSALYLCASSLALGQGGETQYFGPGTRLLVL.

This clonotype was observed at least ten times. This rearrangement joins TRBV5-1 to TRBJ2-7; D gene ambiguous. In germline, CDR1 is SGHRS, CDR2 YFSETQ. The ends were cut back, 8 bases at V and 3 bases at J, with 15 bases in the middle. CDR3 length: 13 residues. Here the CDR3 reads CASPEAKHYEQYF. The CDR3 DNA sequence: TGCGCCAGTCCCGAGGCTAAGCACTACGAGCAGTACTTC.

This clonotype was seen a handful of times. The genes are TRBV9 and TRBJ1-2; 8 bases map to TRBD1. V lost 0 bases and J lost 2; bases outside the gene matches: 3. Germline V gives CDR1 SGDLS, CDR2 YYNGEE. The CDR3 runs 15 residues. The DNA of the CDR3 is TGTGCCAGCAGCGTAGCACAGGGGGAGAACTATGGCTACACCTTC. As protein: CASSVAQGENYGYTF.

This chain links TRBV7-9 with TRBJ2-2; D might be TRBD1 (6 bases). The CDR3 is made up of 15 amino acids. Germline lookup yields CDR1 SEHNR and CDR2 FQNEAQ (reference sequence). Trimming pared 8 bases from V and 1 base from J, leaving 14 bases between. This chain's CDR3 is CASPRQDWNTGELFF. The CDR3 region has the DNA TGTGCCAGCCCACGACAGGACTGGAACACCGGGGAGCTGTTTTTT. Full variable domain (rest looked up from reference TRBV7-9 and TRBJ2-2): DTGVSQNPRHKITKRGQNVTFRCDPISEHNRLYWYRQTLGQGPEFLTYFQNEAQLEKSRLLSDRFSAERPKGSFSTLEIQRTEQGDSAMYLCASPRQDWNTGELFFGEGSRLTVL.

This clonotype has ten or more counts. The gene calls are TRBV14 and TRBJ2-1; 7 bases map to TRBD1. Germline-derived CDR1 and CDR2 are SGHDN and FVKESK. With 4 bases clipped from V and 4 bases from J, the junction kept 4 bases outside the gene matches. The CDR3 is 14 residues long. CDR3 nucleotide sequence: TGTGCCAGCAGCCGGACAGGCTCATACAATGAGCAGTTCTTC. It translates to CASSRTGSYNEQFF.

V is TRBV20-1 and J is TRBJ2-4; 9 positions agree with TRBD2. The J call may be faulty, since TRBJ2-1 better matches the DNA end. The CDR3 extends over 13 amino acids. Per germline, CDR1 DFQATT and CDR2 SNEGSKA (reference sequence). The CDR3 DNA follows: TGCAGTGCTGCTAGCGGGGCGTGGGAGACCCAGTTCTTC. It encodes CSAASGAWETQFF.

This clonotype has a count of ten or more. This rearrangement joins TRBV7-3 to TRBJ1-1; a weak D match, TRBD1 (5 bases). The CDR3 is 15 residues long. The germline V gene has CDR1 SGHTA and CDR2 FQGTGA. V dropped 1 base and J dropped 3 bases, with 12 bases sitting between them. The CDR3: CASSLNGGRYTEAFF. CDR3 in DNA: TGTGCCAGCAGCTTAAATGGGGGTCGGTACACTGAAGCTTTCTTT.

This clonotype was detected only a few times. The rearrangement links TRBV4-1 to TRBJ2-3; D is unresolved. The V gene's germline CDR1 is MGHRA and CDR2 YSYEKL. V shed 4 bases and J shed 3 bases, with 20 bases lying between them. This CDR3 spans 17 amino acids. CDR3 sequence: CASSLLVNGPVTDTQYF. CDR3 sequence (DNA): TGCGCCAGCAGCCTCTTAGTGAATGGCCCAGTGACAGATACGCAGTATTTT.

This clonotype has at least ten counts. The genes are TRBV11-3 and TRBJ2-1, with 10 positions matching TRBD2. This CDR3 region has 15 residues. Germline CDR1 is SGHNT and CDR2 is YENEEA. Trimming removed 7 bases from V and 8 bases from J; junction bases left unmatched: 11. DNA of the CDR3: TGTGCCAGCACAGCCGGGACTAGCGTTGGCGATGAGCAGTTCTTC. Translated: CASTAGTSVGDEQFF.

This clonotype showed up many times. The chain uses TRBV30 and TRBJ2-6; D is unclear. Germline loops: CDR1 GTSNPN, CDR2 SVGIG (reference sequence). This CDR3 is 13 amino acids long. The CDR3 DNA reads TGTGCTCGGTCCTCCTCTGGGGCCAACGTCCTGACTTTC. This encodes CARSSSGANVLTF.

Of note for this clonotype: This likely reflects a read error, since a far larger clone is one base away. The chain recombines TRBV3-1 with TRBJ2-3; no reliable D call. The CDR3 has 13 amino acids. Germline assignment: CDR1 LGHDT and CDR2 YNNKEL (reference sequence). The CDR3 is CASSQVLAHGQSF. The DNA for the CDR3 is TGTGCCAGCAGCCAAGTACTCGCACATGGGCAGTCCTTC.

This clonotype occurred a few times. Possible read error: a much larger clone is one base away. The chain joins TRBV3-1 to TRBJ1-1; 8 bases are shared with TRBD1. The germline gives CDR1 LGHDT, CDR2 YNNKEL (reference sequence). The CDR3 has 17 residues. Trimming at V came to 1 base and at J to 7 bases, leaving 14 bases not matched to a gene. The CDR3 DNA follows: TGTGCCAGCAGCCAAGTTGGCAGGGGGCTTGGTTTTGGTGAAGCTTTCTTT. As protein: CASSQVGRGLGFGEAFF.

This clonotype was counted between two and nine times. The V gene is TRBV6-1, the J gene TRBJ1-5, with 9 bases aligning to TRBD1. Germline values: CDR1 MNHNS, CDR2 SASEGT. The CDR3 totals 14 residues. With 5 bases clipped from V and 5 bases from J, the junction kept 4 bases outside the gene matches. The CDR3 DNA reads TGTGCCAGCAGTCAACAGGGGGCCTATCAGCCCCAGCATTTT. Protein product: CASSQQGAYQPQHF.

About this clonotype: This may be a read error, as it is one base from a much larger clone. The chain carries TRBV6-1 and TRBJ2-1; the match to TRBD2 covers 10 bases. Germline loops: CDR1 MNHNS, CDR2 SASEGT. CDR3 length equals 15 residues. V shed 11 bases, J shed 4 bases, and the junction held 11 bases outside the gene matches. CDR3 in amino acids: CAGKLGTSEYNEQFF. Here the CDR3 DNA reads TGTGCCGGCAAGCTTGGGACTAGCGAATACAATGAGCAGTTCTTC.

The chain joins TRBV11-1 to TRBJ2-5; perhaps TRBD1 as D (7 bases). The CDR3 contains 16 residues. The ends were cut back, 0 bases at V and 1 base at J, with 12 bases in the middle. CDR1 and CDR2 (germline): SGHAT, FQDESV (reference sequence). CDR3 nucleotide sequence: TGTGCCAGCAGCTTAGCCCAGGGGGGAATCCAAGAGACCCAGTACTTC. Its protein is CASSLAQGGIQETQYF.

This clonotype has only a few counts. The V and J genes are TRBV29-1 and TRBJ2-6; no reliable D call. The CDR3 runs 16 residues. The V gene's germline CDR1 is SQVTM and CDR2 ANQGSEA. The germline V and J ends were trimmed by 0 bases and 0 bases, with 9 bases remaining between them. The CDR3 protein is CSVEERGSSGANVLTF. The CDR3 DNA reads TGCAGCGTTGAAGAACGAGGAAGCTCTGGGGCCAACGTCCTGACTTTC.

This clonotype was observed a few times. The chain couples TRBV28 to TRBJ1-2, with a tentative D call TRBD1 (5 bases). The CDR3 has 15 amino acids. Trimming left V 6 bases short and J 2 bases short, with 16 bases between. The V gene's germline CDR1 is MDHEN and CDR2 SYDVKM. This CDR3 reads CASSPLGGWNYGYTF. For the CDR3, the DNA is TGTGCCAGCAGCCCCCTCGGGGGGTGGAACTATGGCTACACCTTC.

This clonotype was seen ten or more times. This chain links TRBV28 with TRBJ2-7; D ambiguous. Germline CDR1 reads MDHEN; CDR2 reads SYDVKM. Trimming shortened V by 10 bases and J by 9 bases, and 19 bases separated the two germline ends. This CDR3 is built from 12 residues. The CDR3 sequence is CATQDQEDGQYF. The CDR3 coding sequence is TGTGCCACCCAAGACCAAGAAGACGGGCAGTACTTC.

The rearrangement uses TRBV6-1 and TRBJ2-3; D call uncertain. The length of the CDR3 is 14 residues. Germline CDR1 and CDR2: MNHNS and SASEGT. Trimming cost V 6 bases and J 0 bases, with 10 bases left between them. This chain's CDR3 is CASSPGYSTDTQYF. DNA for the CDR3: TGTGCCAGCAGCCCCGGGTATAGCACAGATACGCAGTATTTT.

This clonotype was detected ten times or more. The DNA for the CDR3 is TGTGCCAGTGCAGGCTCGCAAGGAGCCCAGTACTTC. This gives the protein CASAGSQGAQYF. The gene calls are TRBV12-3 or TRBV12-4 and TRBJ2-5; unclear D gene. The V end was cut by 9 bases, the J end by 9 bases, with 17 bases between. The CDR3 covers 12 residues.

On this clonotype itself: This may arise from a read error, as a much more abundant clone is one base away. J is TRBJ2-3 and V is TRBV7-2; D gene ambiguous. The CDR3 is 12 residues long. Germline V gene lookup returns CDR1 SGHTA and CDR2 FQGNSA. The CDR3 DNA follows: TGTGCCAGCAGCCCTCGTACAGATACGCTGTATTTT. This sequence encodes CASSPRTDTLYF.

Remarks on this clonotype: A single base separates this from a much larger clone, so it may be a read error. This chain's CDR3 is CAWSRTGGGLSEQFF. The CDR3 bases are TGTGCCTGGAGTCGAACTGGCGGGGGTCTTAGTGAGCAGTTCTTC. This chain uses TRBV30 with TRBJ2-5; the match to TRBD2 covers 7 bases. The closer fit of TRBJ2-1 to the DNA end suggests the J call may be wrong. The CDR3 is 15 residues long. Germline-derived CDR1 and CDR2 are GTSNPN and SVGIG (reference sequence).